This paragraph reports one T cell receptor (beta chain). Libraries were prepared by immunoSEQ multiplex PCR; TCRdb keeps only in-frame clonotypes and omits some of them. The data show 650,000 to 700,000 clones, less than 95% seen once. The data were obtained in a study of shared clonotypes between healthy human individuals. Sequences were obtained from memory CD8+ T cells from PBMCs. Documented subset: CD45RO+ cells pooled with CCR7-negative TemRA cells. The TCR comes from a young man in good health. Some clones in this sample may be carry-over from other donors' samples.

CDR3 amino acids: CASSSQEGPGELFF. CDR3 nucleotide sequence: TGTGCCAGCAGTTCCCAGGAAGGCCCCGGGGAGCTGTTTTTT. The chain links TRBV27 to TRBJ2-2; D uncertain. V was cut by 4 bases and J by 6 bases, with 12 bases left in between. The germline V gene encodes CDR1 MNHEY and CDR2 SMNVEV (reference sequence). The CDR3 has 14 amino acids.